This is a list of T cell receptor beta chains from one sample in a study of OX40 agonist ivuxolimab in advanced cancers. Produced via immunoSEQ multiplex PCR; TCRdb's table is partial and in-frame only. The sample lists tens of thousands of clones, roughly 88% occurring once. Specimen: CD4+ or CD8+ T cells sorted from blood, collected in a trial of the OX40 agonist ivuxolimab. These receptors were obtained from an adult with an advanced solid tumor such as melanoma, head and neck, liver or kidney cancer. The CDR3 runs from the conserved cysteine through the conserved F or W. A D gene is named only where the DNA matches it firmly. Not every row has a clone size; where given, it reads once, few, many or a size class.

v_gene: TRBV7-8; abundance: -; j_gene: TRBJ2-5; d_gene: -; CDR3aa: CASSLGTMTQETQYF; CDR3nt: TGTGCCAGCAGCTTAGGGACTATGACCCAAGAGACCCAGTACTTC
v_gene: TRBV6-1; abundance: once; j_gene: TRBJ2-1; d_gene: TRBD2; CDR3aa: CASSEGLAGPYNEQFF; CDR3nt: TGTGCCAGCAGTGAAGGGCTAGCGGGTCCCTACAATGAGCAGTTCTTC
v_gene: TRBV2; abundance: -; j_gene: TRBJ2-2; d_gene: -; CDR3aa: CASSVLATGELFF; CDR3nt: TGTGCCAGCAGTGTACTAGCCACCGGGGAGCTGTTTTTT
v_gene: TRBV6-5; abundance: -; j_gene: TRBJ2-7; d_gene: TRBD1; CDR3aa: CASRSPGTGDYEQYF; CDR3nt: TGTGCCAGCAGGTCCCCCGGGACAGGGGACTACGAGCAGTACTTC
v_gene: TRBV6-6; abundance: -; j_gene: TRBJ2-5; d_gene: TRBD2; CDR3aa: CASSSRLALQETQYF; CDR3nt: TGTGCCAGCAGTTCAAGACTAGCCCTCCAAGAGACCCAGTACTTC
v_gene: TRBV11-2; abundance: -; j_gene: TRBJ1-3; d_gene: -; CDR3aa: CASSWGASGTTIYF; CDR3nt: TGTGCCAGCAGCTGGGGGGCTTCGGGAACGACCATATATTTT
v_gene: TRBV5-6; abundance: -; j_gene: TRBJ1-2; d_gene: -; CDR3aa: CASSLSGGNNYGYTF; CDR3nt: TGTGCCAGCAGCTTGTCGGGGGGCAACAACTATGGCTACACCTTC
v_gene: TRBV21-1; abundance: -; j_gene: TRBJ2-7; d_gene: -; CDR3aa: CASSNRLAECYEQYF; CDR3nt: TGTGCCAGCAGCAACCGACTAGCGGAATGCTACGAGCAGTACTTC
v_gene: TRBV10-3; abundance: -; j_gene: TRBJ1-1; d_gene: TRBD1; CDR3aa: CAITDGQGANTEAFF; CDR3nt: TGTGCCATCACCGACGGGCAGGGGGCGAACACTGAAGCTTTCTTT
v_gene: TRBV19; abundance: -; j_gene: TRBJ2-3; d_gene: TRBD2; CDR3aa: CASSPLAGRSTDTQYF; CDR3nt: TGTGCCAGTAGCCCTCTAGCGGGAAGGTCCACAGATACGCAGTATTTT
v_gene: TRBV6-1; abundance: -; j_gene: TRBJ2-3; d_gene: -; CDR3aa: CASSGLTGDTQYF; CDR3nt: TGTGCCAGCAGTGGGCTCACAGGAGATACGCAGTATTTT
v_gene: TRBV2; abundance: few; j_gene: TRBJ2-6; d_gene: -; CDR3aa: CASSEGGRVLTF; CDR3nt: TGTGCCAGCAGTGAAGGGGGCCGAGTCCTGACTTTC
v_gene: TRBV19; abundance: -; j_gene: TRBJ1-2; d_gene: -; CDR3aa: CASTKSPLAGVDGYTF; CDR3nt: TGTGCCAGTACCAAATCCCCCCTGGCAGGGGTTGATGGCTACACCTTC